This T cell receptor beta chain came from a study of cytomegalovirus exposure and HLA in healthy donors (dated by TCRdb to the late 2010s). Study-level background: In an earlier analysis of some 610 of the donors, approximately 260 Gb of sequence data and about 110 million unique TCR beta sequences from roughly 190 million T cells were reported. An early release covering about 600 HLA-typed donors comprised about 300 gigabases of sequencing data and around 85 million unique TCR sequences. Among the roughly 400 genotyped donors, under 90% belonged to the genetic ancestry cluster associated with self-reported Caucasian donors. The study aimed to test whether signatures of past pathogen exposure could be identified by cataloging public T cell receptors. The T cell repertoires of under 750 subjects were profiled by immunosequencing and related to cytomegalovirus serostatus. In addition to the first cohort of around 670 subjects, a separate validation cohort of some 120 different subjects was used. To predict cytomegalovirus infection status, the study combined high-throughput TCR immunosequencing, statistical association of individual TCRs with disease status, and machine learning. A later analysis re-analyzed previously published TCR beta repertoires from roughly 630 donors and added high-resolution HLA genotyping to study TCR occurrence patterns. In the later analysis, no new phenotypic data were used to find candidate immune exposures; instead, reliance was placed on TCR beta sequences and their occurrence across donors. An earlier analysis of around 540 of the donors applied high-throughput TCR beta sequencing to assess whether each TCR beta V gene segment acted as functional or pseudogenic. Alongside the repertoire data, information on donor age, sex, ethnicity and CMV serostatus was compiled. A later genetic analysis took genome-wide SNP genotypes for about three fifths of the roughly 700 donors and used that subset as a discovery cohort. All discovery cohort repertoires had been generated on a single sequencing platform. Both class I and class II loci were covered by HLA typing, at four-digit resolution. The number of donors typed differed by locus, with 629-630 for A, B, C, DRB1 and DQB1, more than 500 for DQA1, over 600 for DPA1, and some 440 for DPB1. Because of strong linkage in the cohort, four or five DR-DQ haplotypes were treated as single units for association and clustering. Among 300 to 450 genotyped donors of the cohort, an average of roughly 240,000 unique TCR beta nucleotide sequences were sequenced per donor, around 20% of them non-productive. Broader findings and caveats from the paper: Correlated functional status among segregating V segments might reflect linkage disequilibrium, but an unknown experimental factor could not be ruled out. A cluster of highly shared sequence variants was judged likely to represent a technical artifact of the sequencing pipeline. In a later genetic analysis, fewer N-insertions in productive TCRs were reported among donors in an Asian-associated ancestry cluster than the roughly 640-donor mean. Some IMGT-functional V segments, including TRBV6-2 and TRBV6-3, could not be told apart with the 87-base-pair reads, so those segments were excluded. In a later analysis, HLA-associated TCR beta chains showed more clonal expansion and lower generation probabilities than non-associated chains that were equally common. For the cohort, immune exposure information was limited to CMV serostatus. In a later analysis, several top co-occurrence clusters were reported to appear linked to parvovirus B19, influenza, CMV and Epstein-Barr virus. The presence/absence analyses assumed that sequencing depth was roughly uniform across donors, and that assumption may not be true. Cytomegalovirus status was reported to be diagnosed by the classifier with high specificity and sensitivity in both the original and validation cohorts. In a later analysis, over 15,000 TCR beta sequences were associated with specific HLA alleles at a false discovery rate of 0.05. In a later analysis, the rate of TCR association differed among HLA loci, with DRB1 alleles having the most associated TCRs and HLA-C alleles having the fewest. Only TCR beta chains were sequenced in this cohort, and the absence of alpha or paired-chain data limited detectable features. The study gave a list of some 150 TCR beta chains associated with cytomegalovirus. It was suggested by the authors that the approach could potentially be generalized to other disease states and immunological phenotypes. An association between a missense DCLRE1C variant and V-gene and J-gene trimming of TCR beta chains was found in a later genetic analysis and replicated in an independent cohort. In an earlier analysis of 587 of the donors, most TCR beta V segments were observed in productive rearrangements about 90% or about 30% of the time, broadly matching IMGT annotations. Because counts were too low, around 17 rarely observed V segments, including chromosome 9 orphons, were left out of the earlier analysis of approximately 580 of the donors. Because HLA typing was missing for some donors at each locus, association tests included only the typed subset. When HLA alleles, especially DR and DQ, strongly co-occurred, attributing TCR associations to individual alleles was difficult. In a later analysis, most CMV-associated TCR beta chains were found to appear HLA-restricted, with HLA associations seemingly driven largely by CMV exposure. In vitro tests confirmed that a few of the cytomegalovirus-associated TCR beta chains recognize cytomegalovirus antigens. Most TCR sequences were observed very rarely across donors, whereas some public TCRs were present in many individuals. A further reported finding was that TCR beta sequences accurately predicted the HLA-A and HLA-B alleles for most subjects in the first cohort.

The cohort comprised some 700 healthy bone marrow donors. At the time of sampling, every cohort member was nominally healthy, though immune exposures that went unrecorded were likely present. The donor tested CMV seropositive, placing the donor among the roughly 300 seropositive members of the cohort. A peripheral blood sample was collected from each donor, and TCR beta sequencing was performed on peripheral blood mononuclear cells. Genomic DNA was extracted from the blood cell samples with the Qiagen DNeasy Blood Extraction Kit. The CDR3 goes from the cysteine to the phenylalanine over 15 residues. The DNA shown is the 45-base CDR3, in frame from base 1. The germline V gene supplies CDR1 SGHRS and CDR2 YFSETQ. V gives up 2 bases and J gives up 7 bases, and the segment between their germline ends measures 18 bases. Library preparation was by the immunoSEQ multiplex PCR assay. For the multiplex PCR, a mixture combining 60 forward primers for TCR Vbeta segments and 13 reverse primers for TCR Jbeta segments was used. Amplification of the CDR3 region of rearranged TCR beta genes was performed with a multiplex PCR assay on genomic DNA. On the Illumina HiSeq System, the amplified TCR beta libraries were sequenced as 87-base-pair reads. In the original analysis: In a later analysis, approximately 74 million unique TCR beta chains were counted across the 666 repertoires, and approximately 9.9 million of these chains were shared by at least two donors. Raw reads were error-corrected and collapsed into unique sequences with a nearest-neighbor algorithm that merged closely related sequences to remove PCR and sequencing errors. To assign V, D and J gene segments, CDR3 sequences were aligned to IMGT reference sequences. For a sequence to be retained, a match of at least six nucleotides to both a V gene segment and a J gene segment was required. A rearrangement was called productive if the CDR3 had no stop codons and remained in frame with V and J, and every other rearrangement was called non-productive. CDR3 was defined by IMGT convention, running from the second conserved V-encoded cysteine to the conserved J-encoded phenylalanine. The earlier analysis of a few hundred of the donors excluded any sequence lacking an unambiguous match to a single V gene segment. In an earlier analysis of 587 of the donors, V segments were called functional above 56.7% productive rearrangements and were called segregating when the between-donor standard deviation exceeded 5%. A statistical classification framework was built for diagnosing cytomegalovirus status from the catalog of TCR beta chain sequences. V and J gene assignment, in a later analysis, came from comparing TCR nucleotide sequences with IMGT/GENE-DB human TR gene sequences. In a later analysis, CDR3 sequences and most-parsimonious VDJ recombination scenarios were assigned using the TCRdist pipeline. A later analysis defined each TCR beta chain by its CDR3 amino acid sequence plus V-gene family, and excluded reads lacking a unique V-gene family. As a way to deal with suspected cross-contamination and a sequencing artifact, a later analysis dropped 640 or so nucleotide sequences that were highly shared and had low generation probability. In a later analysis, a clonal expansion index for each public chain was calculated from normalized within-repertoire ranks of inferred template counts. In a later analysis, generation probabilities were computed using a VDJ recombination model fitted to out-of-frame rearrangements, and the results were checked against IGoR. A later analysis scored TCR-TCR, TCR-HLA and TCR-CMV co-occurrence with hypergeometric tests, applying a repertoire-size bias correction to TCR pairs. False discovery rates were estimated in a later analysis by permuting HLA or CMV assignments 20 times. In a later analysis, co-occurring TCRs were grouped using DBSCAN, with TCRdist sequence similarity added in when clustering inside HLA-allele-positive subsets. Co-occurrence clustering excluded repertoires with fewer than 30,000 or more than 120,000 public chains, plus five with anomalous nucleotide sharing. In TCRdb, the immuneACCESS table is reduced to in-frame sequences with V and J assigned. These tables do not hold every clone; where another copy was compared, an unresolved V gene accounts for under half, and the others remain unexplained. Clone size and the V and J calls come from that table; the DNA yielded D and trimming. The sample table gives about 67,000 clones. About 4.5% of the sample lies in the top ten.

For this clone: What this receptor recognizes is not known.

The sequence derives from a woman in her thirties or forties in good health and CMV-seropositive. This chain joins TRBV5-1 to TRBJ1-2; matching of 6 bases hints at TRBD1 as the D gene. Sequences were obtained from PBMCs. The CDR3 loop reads CASSLNYRDTVGYTF. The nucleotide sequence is TGCGCCAGCAGCTTAAACTACCGGGACACGGTTGGCTACACCTTC.